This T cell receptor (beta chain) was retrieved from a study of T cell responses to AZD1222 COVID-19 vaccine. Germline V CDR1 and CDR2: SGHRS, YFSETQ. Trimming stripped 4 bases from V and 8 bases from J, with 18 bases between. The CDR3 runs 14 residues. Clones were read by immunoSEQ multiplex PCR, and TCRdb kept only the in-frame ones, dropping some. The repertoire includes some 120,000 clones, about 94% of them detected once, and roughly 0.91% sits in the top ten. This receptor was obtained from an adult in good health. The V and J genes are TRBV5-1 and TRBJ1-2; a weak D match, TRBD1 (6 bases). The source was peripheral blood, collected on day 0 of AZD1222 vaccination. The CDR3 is CASSPEGGTSGYTF. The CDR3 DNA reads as TGCGCCAGCAGCCCGGAGGGGGGAACCAGCGGCTACACCTTC.